The following is a TCR beta chain sequence with its context. This record comes from a study of blood T cell repertoires in COVID-19. Whole-study context: Specimens from acute and convalescent COVID-19 originated in the United States, Italy and Spain. Nucleic acid was either cDNA or gDNA, and it came from T cells, B-cell-depleted T cells, or PBMCs.

This CDR3 has 15 amino acids. Germline values: CDR1 MNHEY, CDR2 SVGAGI. The V end was cut by 5 bases, the J end by 6 bases, with 20 bases between. As processed by the authors: Estimation of nucleated cell counts relied on the amplification of reference gene primers. TCRdb's table, derived via immunoSEQ multiplex PCR, lists solely in-frame clones and lacks some. V, J and clone size are taken as reported in that table, and D and trimming were inferred from the DNA itself. The profile covers fewer than 200,000 clones, with less than 85% appearing a single time and 3% taken by the ten largest. The rearrangement joins TRBV6-5 to TRBJ2-7, with D possibly being TRBD2 (6 bases). The sequenced sample was peripheral blood. The receptor comes from a woman older than 75 with acute or convalescent COVID-19. DNA for the CDR3: TGTGCCAGCAGTCCCAGACCTGGGGAGGCGGGCGAGCAGTACTTC. Protein product: CASSPRPGEAGEQYF.